These 8 T cell receptor beta chains originate from one sample sequenced in a study of beta chain features in type 1 diabetes. Isolated RNA was reverse transcribed in full, so expressed TCRB transcripts were sequenced. Produced via immunoSEQ multiplex PCR; TCRdb's table is partial and in-frame only. The table has about 240,000 clones, about 25% seen once; the top ten hold more than 3%. Sequencing input: central memory CD4+ T cells from blood. The source is a man aged 25 to 40 in good health.

The CDR3, as DNA: TGTGCCAGCAGTGAAGTGGAGCTGCCGGGGCAGTTCTTC. Translating it yields CASSEVELPGQFF. The J gene is TRBJ2-1, the V gene TRBV6-1; the D is unclear. Trimming removed 1 base from V and 12 bases from J, with 13 bases in between. This CDR3 is 13 amino acids long. Germline CDR1 is MNHNS and CDR2 is SASEGT.

This clone appeared a single time. Other DNA sequences in this sample translate to the same CDR3. This rearrangement joins TRBV7-2 to TRBJ2-5, with unresolved D. V was pared by 1 base and J by 4 bases, with 7 bases between. Germline CDR1 reads SGHTA; CDR2 reads FQGNSA. CDR3 size: 13 residues. In DNA, the CDR3 is TGTGCCAGCAGCTTAGTGGTGGGAGAGACCCAGTACTTC. This gives the protein CASSLVVGETQYF. The whole variable domain, filled in from reference TRBV7-2 and TRBJ2-5, reads GAGVSQSPSNKVTEKGKDVELRCDPISGHTALYWYRQSLGQGLEFLIYFQGNSAPDKSGLPSDRFSAERTGGSVSTLTIQRTQQEDSAVYLCASSLVVGETQYFGPGTRLLVL.

V is TRBV7-2 and J is TRBJ1-2; no reliable D call. Trimming pared 0 bases from V and 3 bases from J, leaving 14 bases between. Germline values: CDR1 SGHTA, CDR2 FQGNSA. This CDR3 contains 16 residues. The CDR3 bases are TGTGCCAGCAGCTTAGCGTTCCGAGAGACATACTATGGCTACACCTTC. Its translation is CASSLAFRETYYGYTF.

This clone was seen only a few times. The chain carries TRBV7-9 and TRBJ2-7; possibly TRBD1 for D (5 bases). The V gene lost 2 bases and the J gene lost 5 bases, with 22 bases spanning the gap. Germline CDR1 SEHNR, CDR2 FQNEAQ (reference sequence). This CDR3 region has 17 residues. The CDR3 is CASSLSRGMGRGDEQYF. Here the CDR3 DNA reads TGTGCCAGCAGCTTATCCCGAGGTATGGGGCGCGGCGACGAGCAGTACTTC.

This clone has just a few counts. The genes are TRBV6-1 and TRBJ2-3; TRBD1 aligns across 8 bases. The CDR3 runs 15 residues. Trimming took 10 bases from V and 3 from J; bases not matched to a gene: 12. Germline CDR1 MNHNS, CDR2 SASEGT. The CDR3 nucleotides read TGTGCCACCTCCCCGACAGGGGAGTTGACAGATACGCAGTATTTT. Its protein is CATSPTGELTDTQYF.

The chain combines TRBV18 with TRBJ2-5; 7 bases are a match to TRBD2. In germline, CDR1 is KGHSH, CDR2 LQKENI. The V gene end was trimmed by 6 bases and the J gene end by 5 bases; junction bases not matched to a gene: 6. There are 13 residues in the CDR3. The CDR3 sequence: CASSSLAVETQYF. The CDR3, as DNA: TGTGCCAGCTCCAGTCTAGCGGTCGAGACCCAGTACTTC.

This clone occurred a few times. The chain is built from TRBV29-1 and TRBJ2-7; the match to TRBD2 covers 7 bases. The CDR3 contains 13 residues. Germline V gives CDR1 SQVTM, CDR2 ANQGSEA. The V segment lost 7 bases and the J segment 2 bases; nucleotides outside the gene matches: 8. This chain's CDR3 is CSAGYGGTYEQYF. The CDR3 DNA sequence: TGCAGCGCAGGTTACGGGGGGACCTACGAGCAGTACTTC.

This clone was counted a few times. This chain's CDR3 is CASSEQGLAGVKEQFF. The CDR3 DNA is TGTGCCAGCAGTGAGCAGGGACTAGCGGGGGTAAAGGAGCAGTTCTTC. This chain links TRBV6-1 with TRBJ2-1; 14 positions match TRBD2. Per germline, CDR1 MNHNS and CDR2 SASEGT. The CDR3 runs to 16 residues. V lost 3 bases, J lost 10 bases, and 8 bases stayed unmatched.